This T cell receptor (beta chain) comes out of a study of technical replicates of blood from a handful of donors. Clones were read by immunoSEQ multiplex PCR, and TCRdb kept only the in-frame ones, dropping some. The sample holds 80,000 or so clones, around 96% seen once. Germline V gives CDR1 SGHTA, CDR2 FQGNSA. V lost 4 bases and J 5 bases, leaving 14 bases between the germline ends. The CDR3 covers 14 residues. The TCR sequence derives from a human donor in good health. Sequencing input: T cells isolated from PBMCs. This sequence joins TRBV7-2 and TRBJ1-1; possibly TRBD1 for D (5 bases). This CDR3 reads CASSSAGYATEAFF. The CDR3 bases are TGTGCCAGCAGCTCCGCAGGGTATGCAACTGAAGCTTTCTTT.